The 7 T cell receptor beta chains below all came from one sample that was sequenced in a study of T cells in Graves' hyperthyroidism and ophthalmopathy. Amplified TCR beta CDR3 regions derived from RNA transcripts. HTBI primers drove first-round RT-PCR of the TCR CDR3. TCRdb reprocessed the multiplex PCR reads with MiXCR, giving one entry per CDR3 protein. The sample gives hundreds of thousands of distinct CDR3 sequences, around 19% of which show up once; over 15% is in the top ten. Specimen: blood. The receptor source for this set is a woman between 45 and 60 years old with Graves' hyperthyroidism that later progressed to Graves' ophthalmopathy.

This chain uses TRBV7-2 with TRBJ2-7, with D uncertain. Germline-derived CDR1 and CDR2 are SGHTA and FQGNSA. CDR3 length: 17 residues. Trimming shortened V by 1 base and J by 2 bases, and 18 bases separated the two germline ends. Written as DNA, the CDR3 is TGTGCCAGCAGCTTAGGGACCCTAGGCAGGCTGGCCTACGAGCAGTACTTC. This encodes CASSLGTLGRLAYEQYF.

In regard to this clonotype: Given a much more abundant clone one base away, this may be a read error. This sequence joins TRBV3-1 and TRBJ1-1; TRBD1 matches at 9 bases. Per the germline V gene, CDR1 is LGHDT and CDR2 is YNNKEL (reference sequence). CDR3 length: 14 amino acids. The CDR3: CASNQQGASTEAFF. Written as DNA, the CDR3 is TGTGCCAGCAACCAACAGGGGGCCAGCACTGAAGCTTTCTTT.

The CDR3 DNA sequence: TGTGCCAGCAGTTTAGTTCGGGACAGGGGGCTAGACATTCAGTACTTC. Translation gives CASSLVRDRGLDIQYF. The chain employs TRBV12-3 or TRBV12-4 and TRBJ2-4; TRBD1 agrees at 12 bases. J was trimmed by 8 bases and V by 1 base; bases with no gene match: 6. This CDR3 contains 16 residues.

Only a few counts were recorded for this clonotype. CDR3 protein: CASSPREWTAYNEQFF. CDR3 DNA sequence: TGTGCCAGCAGCCCCCGGGAGTGGACAGCCTACAATGAGCAGTTCTTC. This chain uses TRBV11-3 with TRBJ2-1; D may be TRBD1 or TRBD2 (6 bases each). Trimming cost V 5 bases and J 2 bases, with 16 bases left between them. Germline loops: CDR1 SGHNT, CDR2 YENEEA. This CDR3 spans 16 amino acids.

V is TRBV27 and J is TRBJ1-2, with D maybe TRBD1 (6 bases). The CDR3 runs 14 residues. With 2 bases removed from V and 5 bases from J, the gap between germline ends came to 12 bases. CDR1 and CDR2 from the germline V gene are MNHEY and SMNVEV (reference sequence). CDR3 residues: CASSLGRGGYGYTF. The CDR3 bases are TGTGCCAGCAGTTTAGGCAGAGGGGGTTATGGCTACACCTTC.

This clonotype was detected many times. The chain is built from TRBV2 and TRBJ2-2; D is unresolved. This CDR3 is 16 amino acids long. Germline lookup yields CDR1 SNHLY and CDR2 FYNNEI. V lost 5 bases, J lost 3 bases, and 16 bases lay in between. In DNA form, the CDR3 reads TGTGCCAGCAGTTTCGTTACGCCTCCGCACACCGGGGAGCTGTTTTTT. It specifies CASSFVTPPHTGELFF. Full variable domain (missing parts from reference TRBV2 and TRBJ2-2): EPEVTQTPSHQVTQMGQEVILRCVPISNHLYFYWYRQILGQKVEFLVSFYNNEISEKSEIFDDQFSVERPDGSNFTLKIRSTKLEDSAMYFCASSFVTPPHTGELFFGEGSRLTVL.

This clonotype was observed a few times. The chain recombines TRBV29-1 with TRBJ2-2; D is unresolved. The germline V and J ends were trimmed by 5 bases and 5 bases, with 6 bases remaining between them. Germline V gene lookup returns CDR1 SQVTM and CDR2 ANQGSEA. This CDR3 region has 11 residues. As DNA, the CDR3 is TGCAGCGTTAGGGATACCGGGGAGCTGTTTTTT. Protein sequence: CSVRDTGELFF.